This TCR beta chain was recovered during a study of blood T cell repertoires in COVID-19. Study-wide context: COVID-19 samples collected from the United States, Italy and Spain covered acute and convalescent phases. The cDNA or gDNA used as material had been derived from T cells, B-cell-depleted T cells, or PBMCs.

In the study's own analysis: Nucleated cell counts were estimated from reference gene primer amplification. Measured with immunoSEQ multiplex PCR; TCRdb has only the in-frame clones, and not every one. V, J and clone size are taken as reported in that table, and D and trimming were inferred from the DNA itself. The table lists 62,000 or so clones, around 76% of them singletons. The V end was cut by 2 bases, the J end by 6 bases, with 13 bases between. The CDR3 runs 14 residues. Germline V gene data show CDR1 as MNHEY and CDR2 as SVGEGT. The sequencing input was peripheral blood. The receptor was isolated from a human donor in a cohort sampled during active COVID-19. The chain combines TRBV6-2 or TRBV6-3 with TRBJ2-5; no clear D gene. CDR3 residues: CASSYPRVGKTQYF. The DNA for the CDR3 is TGTGCCAGCAGTTACCCTCGGGTTGGAAAGACCCAGTACTTC.